Below, one TCR beta chain is given with its context. This receptor's antigen is unknown. Within one base of it there is no much larger clone, and no base qualities were kept. V sheds 3 bases and J sheds 0 bases, leaving 9 bases between their ends. From the germline V gene, CDR1 is MDHEN and CDR2 is SYDVKM. The CDR3, cysteine through phenylalanine, is 15 amino acids long. This entry keeps only the CDR3 DNA: 45 bases, framed from base 1. Library prep was done by multiplex PCR. Sequenced on an Illumina HiSeq 4000. TCR beta libraries were built with iRepertoire HTBI primers and Arm-PCR amplification of CDR3 regions. Before sequencing, the PCR products went through gel purification. Processing in the source paper ran as follows. Gene usage analysis of CDR3 amino acid clonotypes used the 55 to 80 TRBV and about 15 TRBJ segments found across samples. Filtered high-quality paired reads were merged into contigs using COPE and FqMerger. BLAST was used to align contigs to IMGT TRBV, TRBD and TRBJ reference genes, and CDR3 was defined according to IMGT. Any clonotype with a frequency above 0.1% was counted as a highly expanded clone. Shannon entropy was used to measure repertoire diversity, and the Gini coefficient was used to measure V-J evenness. A clonotype found in more than one individual was treated as public. TCRdb trimmed the raw reads at Q25, called clones with MiXCR and kept productive beta chains. For every CDR3 protein sequence, its rows merge into one entry that carries the most common genes and DNA. The V and J calls and clone size come from TCRdb's table, not from the authors' own analysis. The sample table contains fewer than 550,000 distinct CDR3 sequences; only one count was recorded for under 25% of them. Jointly, the top ten make up around 7% of the sample.

The label giving this sample's time point can be read as: persistent/refractory GD, antithyroid drugs over 5 years with positive TRAb. For both TCR sequencing and RNA sequencing, RNA was extracted from PBMCs using TRIzol. Graves' disease was diagnosed according to American Thyroid Association guidelines. Patients for the study were recruited at an endocrinology department in Xi'an, China. Each patient gave approximately 10 milliliters of peripheral blood, collected in an EDTA anticoagulant tube. Ficoll Paque Plus density gradient separation was used to isolate PBMCs, and no further T cell sorting was done. An Agilent 2100 Bioanalyzer and agarose gel were used to assess RNA quality, and a NanoDrop 2000 was used to measure RNA concentration. The sample originates from a study of regulatory T cells in long-lasting Graves disease (dated by TCRdb to the early 2020s). Study-level background: To count as having persistent Graves' disease, a patient had to have received antithyroid drug treatment for over 5 years with TSH receptor autoantibodies remaining persistently positive. A total of around 35 samples were covered by TCR sequencing, comprising roughly 13 persistent and some 20 newly diagnosed Graves' disease patients. This study used TCR sequencing and RNA sequencing of peripheral blood to compare persistent Graves' disease patients against newly diagnosed Graves' disease patients. The study was conducted in China and was registered as a clinical trial. Antithyroid drugs had been taken for 10 to 13 years on average by persistent Graves' disease patients in the clinical cohort. The paper's findings and limits, for the study overall: Persistent patients shared more public clonotypes among themselves (around 2,500) than newly diagnosed patients did (nearly 1,000). Persistent disease showed preferential use of TRBV28, TRBJ1-2 and TRBJ2-5, whereas newly diagnosed disease favored TRBV20-1 and TRBJ2-1. The authors noted that the small sample size was a limitation that may lower accuracy. Peripheral blood alone was examined, since thyroid tissue, which constituted the primary lesion, could not be accessed. Compared with newly diagnosed patients, persistent Graves' disease patients had lower TCR Shannon entropy and fewer highly expanded clones, which suggests clonal expansion. Sequencing and analysis were restricted to the TCR beta chain.

This clonotype originated in a female donor with Graves disease. This chain joins TRBV28 to TRBJ1-3; the D gene cannot be resolved reliably. Sequenced material: peripheral blood mononuclear cells (PBMCs), taken when the disease was refractory, from a patient treated with antithyroid drugs. The bases are TGTGCCAGCAGTTTCGGCCGAGACTCTGGAAACACCATATATTTT. Its translation reads: CASSFGRDSGNTIYF.